Given below is one T cell receptor (beta chain) in context. These data originate in a study of blood T cell repertoires in COVID-19. Study context: Collection of acute and convalescent COVID-19 samples took place in the United States, Italy and Spain.

Germline V gene sequence: CDR1 SGHTA, CDR2 FQGNSA. The V gene lost 7 bases and the J gene lost 2 bases, with 15 bases spanning the gap. The CDR3 runs 14 residues. Some clones are missing from TCRdb's copy, which holds only in-frame ones; the method was immunoSEQ multiplex PCR. The table includes under 300,000 clones, about 80% detected once. This receptor was identified in a middle-aged man who had recovered from COVID-19. What was sequenced was PBMCs or T cells enriched from blood (not recorded which). The chain couples TRBV7-2 to TRBJ2-7; D might be TRBD2 (8 bases). The DNA of the CDR3 is TGTGCCAGCAAGGGGGCGGGGGGTCCCTACGAGCAGTACTTC. This sequence encodes CASKGAGGPYEQYF.